A few counts support the clone carrying this T cell receptor (beta chain). The V and J ends lost 3 bases and 0 bases respectively, with 15 bases between them. The germline CDR1 and CDR2 sequences are LNHDA and SQIVND (reference sequence). There are 17 residues in the CDR3. TCRdb itself ran the 5' RACE reads through MiXCR, one entry per CDR3 protein. Seen here are some 600,000 distinct CDR3 sequences, around an eighth observed once, and the top ten hold 15%. The data stem from a study of T cells after yellow fever vaccination. The chain links TRBV19 to TRBJ1-5; D call uncertain. This TCR was recovered from a man between 25 and 39 years old who received the YFV17D yellow fever vaccine. Source: PBMCs, taken on the day of the yellow fever booster vaccination. Here the CDR3 DNA reads TGTGCCAGTAGTATTACGGGAATACTTGGTAGCAATCAGCCCCAGCATTTT. It yields the protein CASSITGILGSNQPQHF.